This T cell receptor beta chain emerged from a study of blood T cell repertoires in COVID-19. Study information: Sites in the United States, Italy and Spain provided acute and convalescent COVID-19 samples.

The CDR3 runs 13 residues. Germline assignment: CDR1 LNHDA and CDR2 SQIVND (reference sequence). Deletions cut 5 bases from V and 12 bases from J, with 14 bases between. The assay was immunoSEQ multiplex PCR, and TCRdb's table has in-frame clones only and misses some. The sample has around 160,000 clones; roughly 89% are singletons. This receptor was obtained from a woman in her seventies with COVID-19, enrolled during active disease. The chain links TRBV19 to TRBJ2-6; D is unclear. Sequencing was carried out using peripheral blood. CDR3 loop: CASSSGSRGVLTF. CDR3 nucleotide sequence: TGTGCCAGTAGTTCCGGTTCACGCGGCGTCCTGACTTTC.